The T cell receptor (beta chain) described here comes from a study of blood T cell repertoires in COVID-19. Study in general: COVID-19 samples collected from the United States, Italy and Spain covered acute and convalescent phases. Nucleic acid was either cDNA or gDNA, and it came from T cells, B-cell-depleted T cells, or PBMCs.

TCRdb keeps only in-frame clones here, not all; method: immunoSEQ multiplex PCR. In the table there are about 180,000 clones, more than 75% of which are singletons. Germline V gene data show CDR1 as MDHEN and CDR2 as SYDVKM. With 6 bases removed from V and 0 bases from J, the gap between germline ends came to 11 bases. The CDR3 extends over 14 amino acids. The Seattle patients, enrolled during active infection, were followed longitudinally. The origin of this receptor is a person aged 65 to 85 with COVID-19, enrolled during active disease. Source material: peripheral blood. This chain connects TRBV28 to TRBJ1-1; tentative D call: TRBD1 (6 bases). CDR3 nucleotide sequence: TGTGCCAGCAGACAAGGGGGAGTGAACACTGAAGCTTTCTTT. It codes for CASRQGGVNTEAFF.